One and the same sample provided the 8 T cell receptor beta chains below, sequenced in a study of regulatory T cells in long-lasting Graves disease. Regarding time point: newly diagnosed GD, antithyroid drugs for less than 3 months. There was RNA extracted from PBMCs, and the TCR library was made from it. The TCR beta library used iRepertoire HTBI primers with Arm-PCR amplification of CDR3. TCRdb passed the multiplex PCR reads through MiXCR, listing each CDR3 protein once. The sample has 400,000 to 450,000 distinct CDR3 sequences; 16% are singletons. These data were also reused for a study on T cells in Graves' hyperthyroidism and ophthalmopathy.

Sequenced material: peripheral blood mononuclear cells (PBMCs), taken at new diagnosis, from a patient treated with antithyroid drugs. Receptors originate from a woman in her thirties with Graves disease.

This clonotype was counted ten times or more. The chain links TRBV7-8 to TRBJ1-1; unclear D gene. The CDR3 sequence is 14 residues long. Germline CDR1 and CDR2: SGHVS and FQNEAQ. V lost 6 bases and J lost 7, with 18 bases in between. CDR3 sequence reads: CASSSLKGAFEAFF. The DNA of the CDR3 is TGTGCCAGCAGTTCGCTCAAGGGCGCCTTTGAAGCTTTCTTT. The complete variable domain, with remaining parts taken from reference TRBV7-8 and TRBJ1-1, reads GAGVSQSPRYKVAKRGQDVALRCDPISGHVSLFWYQQALGQGPEFLTYFQNEAQLDKSGLPSDRFFAERPEGSVSTLKIQRTQQEDSAVYLCASSSLKGAFEAFFGQGTRLTVV.

For this clonotype: A much larger clonotype is one base distant, so this may be a read error. This chain uses TRBV7-9 with TRBJ2-7; 8 bases line up with TRBD2. The V segment lost 2 bases and the J segment 6 bases; nucleotides outside the gene matches: 9. Germline values: CDR1 SEHNR, CDR2 FQNEAQ (reference sequence). This CDR3 region has 15 residues. The CDR3 coding sequence is TGTGCCAGCAGCTTAACTAGCGGTCCAATGGGCGAGCAGTACTTC. Encoded protein: CASSLTSGPMGEQYF.

The chain carries TRBV28 and TRBJ2-1, with D tentatively TRBD1 or TRBD2 (5 bases each). Germline CDR1 reads MDHEN; CDR2 reads SYDVKM. Trimming pared 6 bases from V and 4 bases from J, leaving 19 bases between. The CDR3 runs to 16 residues. The DNA of the CDR3 is TGTGCCAGCAGCCCGGGGACGGCCACGCGGTACAATGAGCAGTTCTTC. Amino acid sequence: CASSPGTATRYNEQFF. Drawing the rest from reference TRBV28 and TRBJ2-1, the complete variable domain is DVKVTQSSRYLVKRTGEKVFLECVQDMDHENMFWYRQDPGLGLRLIYFSYDVKMKEKGDIPEGYSVSREKKERFSLILESASTNQTSMYLCASSPGTATRYNEQFFGPGTRLTVL.

In this sample, this clonotype turned up many times. The rearrangement links TRBV5-1 to TRBJ2-7; 11 bases map to TRBD2. J lost 9 bases, V lost 4 bases, and 12 bases had no gene match. The CDR3 has 15 residues. CDR1 is SGHRS, CDR2 YFSETQ, per germline. CDR3: CASSPDTSGSSGQYF. In DNA, the CDR3 is TGCGCCAGCAGCCCGGACACTAGCGGGAGTTCTGGGCAGTACTTC.

This clonotype occurred a few times. This chain links TRBV5-6 with TRBJ2-5, with D tentatively TRBD1 (5 bases). In germline, CDR1 is SGHDT, CDR2 YYEEEE. The CDR3 runs to 13 residues. Trimming shortened V by 6 bases and J by 3 bases, and 12 bases separated the two germline ends. This CDR3 reads CASTHRGKETQYF. Written as DNA, the CDR3 is TGTGCCAGCACCCATAGGGGTAAAGAGACCCAGTACTTC.

This clonotype was detected ten times or more. The V gene is TRBV5-1, the J gene TRBJ2-7; 9 nucleotides match TRBD1. In germline, CDR1 is SGHRS, CDR2 YFSETQ. Germline trimming cut 4 bases from V and 6 bases from J; bases unmatched to any gene: 5. The CDR3 has 13 residues. Here the CDR3 DNA reads TGCGCCAGCAGCGCGGGACAGGGCGGCGAGCAGTACTTC. Residues: CASSAGQGGEQYF. Together with reference TRBV5-1 and TRBJ2-7, the CDR3 gives the full variable domain: KAGVTQTPRYLIKTRGQQVTLSCSPISGHRSVSWYQQTPGQGLQFLFEYFSETQRNKGNFPGRFSGRQFSNSRSEMNVSTLELGDSALYLCASSAGQGGEQYFGPGTRLTVT.

The table lists this clonotype with many counts. The chain joins TRBV20-1 to TRBJ1-4; TRBD1 matches at 7 bases. Germline V lookup: CDR1 DFQATT, CDR2 SNEGSKA (reference sequence). This CDR3 contains 17 residues. V dropped 4 bases and J dropped 5; count of bases not matched to a gene: 16. The CDR3 protein is CSAIYLVVGQINEKLFF. CDR3 nucleotide sequence: TGCAGTGCTATATACCTCGTCGTGGGACAGATAAATGAAAAACTGTTTTTT.

Only a few counts were recorded for this clonotype. The chain carries TRBV9 and TRBJ1-2, with D possibly being TRBD1 (5 bases). The V gene lost 2 bases and the J gene lost 7 bases, with 12 bases spanning the gap. Germline CDR1 is SGDLS and CDR2 is YYNGEE. This CDR3 comprises 13 residues. The CDR3 sequence is CASSVTGGRGYTF. The CDR3 nucleotides are TGTGCCAGCAGCGTCACCGGGGGTCGTGGCTACACCTTC.